Presented here are 31 T cell receptor beta chains from one specimen sequenced in a study of blood T cell repertoires in COVID-19. The data were produced by immunoSEQ multiplex PCR, yet TCRdb's version contains in-frame clones alone and is incomplete. Of 150,000 to 160,000 clones in the sample, roughly 78% are singletons; the top ten hold approximately 1.8%. Material for sequencing was peripheral blood. These receptors came from a man older than 75 with acute or convalescent COVID-19.

The V gene is TRBV24-1, the J gene TRBJ2-1; 9 bases match TRBD2. Trimming cost V 3 bases and J 3 bases; bases outside gene matches: 8. Looked up from germline, CDR1 is KGHDR and CDR2 is SFDVKD. This CDR3 is built from 17 residues. CDR3 in DNA: TGTGCCACCAGTGATCCTGCGGCGGGGGGGTTCTACAATGAGCAGTTCTTC. Translating it yields CATSDPAAGGFYNEQFF.

The gene calls are TRBV19 and TRBJ2-1; D is unclear. Germline CDR1 LNHDA, CDR2 SQIVND (reference sequence). The CDR3 totals 14 residues. Trimming shortened V by 1 base and J by 6 bases, and 10 bases separated the two germline ends. The chain's CDR3 is CASSIGLSSNEQFF. The CDR3 nucleotides are TGTGCCAGTAGTATAGGGCTGTCCAGCAATGAGCAGTTCTTC.

The J gene is TRBJ2-7, the V gene TRBV21-1; TRBD1 is the table's D call and was not checked against the DNA. TRBV21-1 is flagged as a pseudogene. This CDR3 has 14 amino acids. The CDR3 DNA sequence: TGTGCCAGCAGCAGCGGGACAGGGGAAATCGAGCAGTACGTC. Its translation is CASSSGTGEIEQYV.

This rearrangement joins TRBV15 to TRBJ2-5; D is possibly TRBD1 (6 bases). The CDR3 spans 15 residues. Per germline, CDR1 LNHNV and CDR2 YYDKDF (reference sequence). Trimming removed 4 bases from V and 0 bases from J, with 12 bases in between. The CDR3 region is CATSTSDRYQETQYF. In nucleotides, the CDR3 is TGTGCCACCAGCACCTCGGACAGATACCAAGAGACCCAGTACTTC.

This sequence joins TRBV6-5 and TRBJ2-7; 10 bases are a match to TRBD1. With 7 bases clipped from V and 4 bases from J, the junction kept 7 bases outside the gene matches. In germline, CDR1 is MNHEY, CDR2 SVGAGI. CDR3 length: 14 amino acids. The CDR3 is CASTWTGGEYEQYV. CDR3 sequence (DNA): TGTGCCAGCACTTGGACAGGGGGTGAATACGAGCAGTACGTC.

V usage is TRBV12-5 and J usage is TRBJ2-1; maybe TRBD1 (6 bases). The germline V gene has CDR1 LGHNT and CDR2 FRNRAP. The V gene lost 6 bases and the J gene lost 9 bases, with 18 bases spanning the gap. The CDR3 contains 14 residues. The CDR3 reads CASGRGTGRSEQFF. In nucleotides, the CDR3 is TGTGCTAGTGGGAGAGGAACAGGGCGGAGTGAGCAGTTCTTC.

The chain couples TRBV28 to TRBJ1-5; 12 nucleotides agree with TRBD1. CDR3 size: 15 residues. V was pared by 6 bases and J by 5 bases, with 5 bases of the junction left unmatched. Looked up from germline, CDR1 is MDHEN and CDR2 is SYDVKM. This CDR3 reads CASSPGTGGDQPQHF. CDR3 nucleotide sequence: TGTGCCAGCAGCCCCGGGACAGGGGGCGATCAGCCCCAGCATTTT.

J is TRBJ1-5 and V is TRBV7-2; 7 positions agree with TRBD1. This CDR3 is built from 16 residues. V was pared by 1 base and J by 0 bases, with 3 bases of the junction left unmatched. In germline, CDR1 is SGHTA, CDR2 FQGNSA. CDR3 DNA: TGTGCCAGCAGCTTAGACGGACAGGTTAGCAATCAGCCCCAGCATTTT. Its translation is CASSLDGQVSNQPQHF.

The chain recombines TRBV10-3 with TRBJ1-5, with 9 nucleotides matching TRBD1. The V segment lost 0 bases and the J segment 3 bases; nucleotides outside the gene matches: 6. Germline CDR1 and CDR2: ENHRY and SYGVKD. This CDR3 has 17 residues. The CDR3 protein is CAISESPGQGNNQPQHF. DNA for the CDR3: TGTGCCATCAGTGAGTCTCCGGGACAGGGCAACAATCAGCCCCAGCATTTT.

The CDR3 nucleotides read TGTGCCAGTAGTATAGAAACAGGTCAATCGGAGACCCAGTACTTC. The encoded protein is CASSIETGQSETQYF. The rearrangement joins TRBV19 to TRBJ2-5, with a possible D match to TRBD1 (5 bases). The germline CDR1 and CDR2 sequences are LNHDA and SQIVND (reference sequence). Deletions cut 0 bases from V and 5 bases from J, with 13 bases between. This CDR3 contains 15 residues.

The chain uses TRBV3-1 (or the pseudogene TRBV3-2) and TRBJ1-1, with 12 bases aligning to TRBD1. Germline V lookup: CDR1 LGHDT, CDR2 YNNKEL (reference sequence). V was clipped by 1 base and J by 6 bases; unmatched bases: 6. This CDR3 spans 16 amino acids. The CDR3 loop reads CASSQAPGTGGAEAFF. CDR3 DNA: TGTGCCAGCAGCCAAGCCCCCGGGACAGGGGGCGCTGAAGCTTTCTTT.

The chain links TRBV24-1 to TRBJ2-1; a weak D match, TRBD2 (6 bases). Germline values: CDR1 KGHDR, CDR2 SFDVKD. The V end lost 3 bases, the J end lost 1 base, and 15 bases lay between the germline ends. This CDR3 has 17 residues. Here the CDR3 DNA reads TGTGCCACCAGTGATAGGTCCGGGACTGAATCCTACAATGAGCAGTTCTTC. Its protein product is CATSDRSGTESYNEQFF.

The rearrangement uses TRBV29-1 and TRBJ2-5, with 7 bases fitting TRBD2. J was trimmed by 0 bases and V by 1 base; bases with no gene match: 5. The CDR3 spans 15 residues. Germline assignment: CDR1 SQVTM and CDR2 ANQGSEA. The CDR3 protein is CSVEGVSGYQETQYF. The CDR3 nucleotides read TGCAGCGTTGAAGGGGTTAGCGGGTACCAAGAGACCCAGTACTTC.

V is TRBV5-6 and J is TRBJ2-3; unclear D gene. Germline CDR1 and CDR2: SGHDT and YYEEEE. CDR3 size: 12 residues. V was shortened by 1 base and J by 7 bases, with 7 bases between the two germline ends. As DNA, the CDR3 is TGTGCCAGCAGCTTGCAGTTCAATACGCAGTATTTT. It specifies CASSLQFNTQYF.

The rearrangement links TRBV9 to TRBJ2-5; D might be TRBD1 (5 bases). From germline, CDR1 is SGDLS and CDR2 YYNGEE. The CDR3 covers 14 residues. Between the trimmed V and J ends, which lost 0 bases and 2 bases, there was a span of 8 bases. Here the CDR3 DNA reads TGTGCCAGCAGCGTAGGGGCAGGGCAAGAGACCCAGTACTTC. The encoded protein is CASSVGAGQETQYF.

The chain links TRBV6-2 or TRBV6-3 to TRBJ2-5; TRBD2 aligns across 9 bases. CDR3 size: 14 residues. Germline values: CDR1 MNHEY, CDR2 SVGEGT. J was trimmed by 2 bases and V by 4 bases; bases with no gene match: 2. The CDR3 DNA follows: TGTGCCAGCAGTTCCGCGGGGGGGCAAGAGACCCAGTACTTC. Translating gives CASSSAGGQETQYF.

The chain has TRBV6-5 and TRBJ1-5; D gene unclear. Trimming removed 9 bases at V and 7 bases at J, with 22 bases between. The CDR3 spans 15 residues. Germline V gene data show CDR1 as MNHEY and CDR2 as SVGAGI. CDR3 in DNA: TGTGCCAGGGTTGGCGGGTGGGTCCGCTGGCAGCCCCAGCATTTT. Amino acid sequence: CARVGGWVRWQPQHF.

The DNA of the CDR3 is TGTGCCAGCAGTCTTGGGGGCCCGGACTATGGCTACACCTTC. As protein: CASSLGGPDYGYTF. The rearrangement links TRBV7-9 to TRBJ1-2, with D possibly being TRBD1 (6 bases). The germline V and J ends were trimmed by 6 bases and 3 bases, with 14 bases remaining between them. CDR3 length equals 14 residues. Germline V gene sequence: CDR1 SEHNR, CDR2 FQNEAQ (reference sequence).

The gene calls are TRBV19 and TRBJ2-5, with a possible D match to TRBD1 (5 bases). V lost 3 bases, J lost 5 bases, and 13 bases lay in between. The CDR3 has 14 amino acids. Germline V gene sequence: CDR1 LNHDA, CDR2 SQIVND (reference sequence). CDR3 in DNA: TGTGCCAGTAGTATCAAACTGGGGCCCGAGACCCAGTACTTC. As protein: CASSIKLGPETQYF.

In this sample, this clone turned up once. V usage is TRBV19 and J usage is TRBJ2-2, with D perhaps matching TRBD2 (5 bases). CDR1 is LNHDA, CDR2 SQIVND, per germline (reference sequence). With 3 bases removed from V and 3 bases from J, the gap between germline ends came to 11 bases. The CDR3 spans 15 residues. In DNA, the CDR3 is TGTGCCAGTAGTATCCGGGGTGGTTACACCGGGGAGCTGTTTTTT. It codes for CASSIRGGYTGELFF.

The chain links TRBV19 to TRBJ1-6; D perhaps matches TRBD1 (6 bases). CDR3 length equals 14 residues. CDR1 is LNHDA, CDR2 SQIVND, per germline (reference sequence). V gave up 8 bases and J gave up 5 bases, with 13 bases separating them. The CDR3 sequence: CASRRRQDNSPLHF. CDR3 bases: TGTGCCAGTCGCCGGAGACAGGATAATTCACCCCTCCACTTT. Filled out from reference TRBV19 and TRBJ1-6, the complete variable domain reads DGGITQSPKYLFRKEGQNVTLSCEQNLNHDAMYWYRQDPGQGLRLIYYSQIVNDFQKGDIAEGYSVSREKKESFPLTVTSAQKNPTAFYLCASRRRQDNSPLHFGNGTRLTVT.

This chain uses TRBV5-1 with TRBJ1-1, with 8 bases lining up with TRBD1. The V and J ends lost 5 bases and 7 bases, in that order; junction bases with no gene match: 7. Germline loops: CDR1 SGHRS, CDR2 YFSETQ. This CDR3 spans 13 amino acids. The CDR3 coding sequence is TGCGCCAGCAGTCCGCAGGGGGCTGATGAAGCTTTCTTT. Translating gives CASSPQGADEAFF.

The chain employs TRBV7-2 and TRBJ2-7; tentative D call: TRBD1 (6 bases). In germline, CDR1 is SGHTA, CDR2 FQGNSA. V lost 5 bases and J lost 4, with 12 bases in between. This CDR3 spans 13 amino acids. CDR3 sequence (DNA): TGTGCCAGCAGCAAGAACAGGGATTACGAGCAGTACTTC. Its protein is CASSKNRDYEQYF.

This chain connects TRBV7-3 to TRBJ2-5; TRBD2 might be the D (5 bases). The germline CDR1 and CDR2 sequences are SGHTA and FQGTGA. The V end was cut by 0 bases, the J end by 5 bases, with 13 bases between. The CDR3 runs to 15 residues. This CDR3 is CASSLTEGVRETQYF. The DNA for the CDR3 is TGTGCCAGCAGCTTAACTGAGGGAGTCCGGGAGACCCAGTACTTC.

This rearrangement joins TRBV11-2 to TRBJ2-1; D might be TRBD1 (6 bases). Trimming pared 2 bases from V and 9 bases from J, leaving 8 bases between. Germline assignment: CDR1 SGHAT and CDR2 FQNNGV. This CDR3 contains 12 residues. The CDR3 here is CASSLQGGEQFF. CDR3 nucleotide sequence: TGTGCCAGCAGCTTACAAGGGGGTGAGCAGTTCTTC.

There are a few counts of this clone. The chain carries TRBV2 and TRBJ2-1; 10 positions agree with TRBD2. This CDR3 comprises 18 residues. Germline trimming cut 4 bases from V and 4 bases from J; bases unmatched to any gene: 13. CDR1 is SNHLY and CDR2 is FYNNEI in the germline V gene. The CDR3 here is CASSVETPGLARYNEQFF. CDR3 coding DNA: TGTGCCAGCAGTGTTGAAACGCCGGGACTAGCGAGGTACAATGAGCAGTTCTTC.

The rearrangement uses TRBV10-1 and TRBJ1-1; D is possibly TRBD1 (5 bases). The CDR3 has 13 amino acids. V gave up 0 bases and J gave up 6 bases, with 8 bases separating them. In germline, CDR1 is WNHNN, CDR2 SYGVQD (reference sequence). The CDR3 coding sequence is TGCGCCAGCAGTGAGTCGGGGCCGCCTGAAGCTTTCTTT. Amino acids: CASSESGPPEAFF.

This rearrangement joins TRBV5-4 to TRBJ2-5, with 7 bases lining up with TRBD1. The length of the CDR3 is 16 residues. The ends lost 4 bases at V and 2 bases at J; junction bases unmatched: 11. The germline V gene has CDR1 SGHNT and CDR2 YYREEE (reference sequence). CDR3 loop: CASSKRQGPNQETQYF. Here the CDR3 DNA reads TGTGCCAGCAGCAAGCGACAGGGCCCCAATCAAGAGACCCAGTACTTC.

This clone occurred a few times. V usage is TRBV6-5 and J usage is TRBJ1-1; 12 bases line up with TRBD1. Germline trimming cut 6 bases from V and 1 base from J; bases unmatched to any gene: 3. The length of the CDR3 is 15 residues. Germline CDR1 MNHEY, CDR2 SVGAGI. The CDR3 is CASRGTGGANTEAFF. CDR3 nucleotides: TGTGCCAGCAGAGGGACAGGGGGCGCGAACACTGAAGCTTTCTTT.

The chain is built from TRBV3-1 (or the pseudogene TRBV3-2) and TRBJ2-7; 8 bases map to TRBD1. Unmatched junction bases numbered 4, after V lost 0 bases and J lost 6 bases. Germline V lookup: CDR1 LGHDT, CDR2 YNNKEL (reference sequence). The CDR3 extends over 14 amino acids. The CDR3 spells CASSQDWTGSEQYV. In DNA form, the CDR3 reads TGTGCCAGCAGCCAAGATTGGACAGGGAGCGAGCAGTACGTC.

This chain uses TRBV14 with TRBJ2-7, with 7 bases that match TRBD2. CDR3 size: 15 residues. Germline lookup yields CDR1 SGHDN and CDR2 FVKESK. The junction had 8 bases not matched to a gene; V was cut back by 3 bases and J by 3 bases. CDR3 in amino acids: CASSHLGGFGYEQYF. The CDR3 region has the DNA TGTGCCAGCAGCCATCTGGGGGGGTTCGGCTACGAGCAGTACTTC.